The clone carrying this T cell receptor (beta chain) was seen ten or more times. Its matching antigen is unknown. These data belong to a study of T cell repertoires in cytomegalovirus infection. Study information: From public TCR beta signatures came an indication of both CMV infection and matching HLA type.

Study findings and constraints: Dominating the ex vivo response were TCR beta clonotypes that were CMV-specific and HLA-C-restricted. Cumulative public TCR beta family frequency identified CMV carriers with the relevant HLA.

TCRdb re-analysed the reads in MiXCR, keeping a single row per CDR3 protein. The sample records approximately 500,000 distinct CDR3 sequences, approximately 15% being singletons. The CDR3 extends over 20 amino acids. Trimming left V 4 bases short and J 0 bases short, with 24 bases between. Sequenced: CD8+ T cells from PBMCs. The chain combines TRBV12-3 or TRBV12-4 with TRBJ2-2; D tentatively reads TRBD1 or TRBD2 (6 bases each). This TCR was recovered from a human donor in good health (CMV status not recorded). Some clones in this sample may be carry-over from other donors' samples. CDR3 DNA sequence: TGTGCCAGCAGTTCATTCCTGCCGGAGGGGGACGGCGCGAACACCGGGGAGCTGTTTTTT. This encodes CASSSFLPEGDGANTGELFF.